This passage covers 19 T cell receptor beta chains from one sample sequenced in a study of monozygotic twins with inflammatory bowel disease. TCRdb reprocessed the 5' RACE reads, with one entry per CDR3 protein and no DNA. Its table records over 100,000 distinct CDR3 sequences. The sequencing sample was made of blood. These receptors came from a human donor with ulcerative colitis or Crohn's disease, or a healthy co-twin of an affected twin (not recorded which).

The chain joins TRBV2 to TRBJ2-7; TCRdb names TRBD1, which stays unverified in the absence of DNA. CDR3 length equals 16 residues. CDR1 is SNHLY, CDR2 FYNNEI, per germline. The CDR3 sequence: CASSRNGGAGFYEQYF.

V and J are TRBV20-1 and TRBJ2-6; TCRdb returns TRBD1, unconfirmable since there is no DNA. CDR3 length equals 16 residues. Germline V gene data show CDR1 as DFQATT and CDR2 as SNEGSKA (reference sequence). CDR3 loop: CSARVDRVAGANVLTF.

This sequence joins TRBV7-2 and TRBJ2-3; lacking DNA, the TRBD2 call made by TCRdb goes unchecked. The CDR3 loop spans 16 amino acids. Germline CDR1 and CDR2: SGHTA and FQGNSA. The CDR3 sequence: CASSLTSGSGLDTQYF. Full variable domain (outside the CDR3, taken from reference TRBV7-2 and TRBJ2-3): GAGVSQSPSNKVTEKGKDVELRCDPISGHTALYWYRQSLGQGLEFLIYFQGNSAPDKSGLPSDRFSAERTGGSVSTLTIQRTQQEDSAVYLCASSLTSGSGLDTQYFGPGTRLTVL.

The genes are TRBV28 and TRBJ1-2; without DNA, the TCRdb call of TRBD1 cannot be checked. The CDR3 totals 14 residues. Germline V gene lookup returns CDR1 MDHEN and CDR2 SYDVKM. CDR3: CASSTGVSNYGYTF.

The chain carries TRBV12-3 or TRBV12-4 and TRBJ1-2; the D call of TRBD1 rests on TCRdb alone, since no DNA is present to check it. This CDR3 has 13 amino acids. The CDR3 sequence is CASSLTGYYGYTF.

The genes are TRBV7-9 and TRBJ1-3; the D call of TRBD1 rests on TCRdb alone, since no DNA is present to check it. The CDR3 runs 12 residues. Germline V gene lookup returns CDR1 SEHNR and CDR2 FQNEAQ (reference sequence). CDR3 region: CASRGNGNTIYF. Full variable domain (remainder filled in from reference TRBV7-9 and TRBJ1-3): DTGVSQNPRHKITKRGQNVTFRCDPISEHNRLYWYRQTLGQGPEFLTYFQNEAQLEKSRLLSDRFSAERPKGSFSTLEIQRTEQGDSAMYLCASRGNGNTIYFGEGSWLTVV.

The J gene is TRBJ1-1, the V gene TRBV20-1. The CDR3 has 13 residues. Germline V CDR1 and CDR2: DFQATT, SNEGSKA (reference sequence). The CDR3 loop is CSAKGPWNTEAFF.

The J gene is TRBJ1-2, the V gene TRBV12-3 or TRBV12-4; no DNA is available, so the TRBD1 call from TCRdb remains unchecked. The CDR3 totals 15 residues. The CDR3 is CASSSGGQGIGGYTF.

The chain joins TRBV5-1 to TRBJ2-1; the TCRdb D gene call, TRBD2, has no DNA to confirm it. Germline V gene sequence: CDR1 SGHRS, CDR2 YFSETQ. This CDR3 is built from 15 residues. This chain's CDR3 is CASSSSVQSLNEQFF.

The chain joins TRBV9 to TRBJ2-7. In germline, CDR1 is SGDLS, CDR2 YYNGEE. There are 15 residues in the CDR3. The CDR3 sequence: CASSPSLDSSYEQYF.

The chain employs TRBV15 and TRBJ2-1. CDR3 size: 15 residues. From germline, CDR1 is LNHNV and CDR2 YYDKDF (reference sequence). This CDR3 reads CATSGHRSSYNEQFF.

This CDR3 reads CASSVGSSNEKLFF. The chain recombines TRBV9 with TRBJ1-4. Germline CDR1 reads SGDLS; CDR2 reads YYNGEE. The CDR3 is made up of 14 amino acids.

The genes are TRBV25-1 and TRBJ2-1; there is no DNA to check the TCRdb D call of TRBD2. The CDR3 runs to 17 residues. The germline V gene encodes CDR1 MGHDK and CDR2 SYGVNS. CDR3 sequence: CASSDRVLGSSYNEQFF.

The genes are TRBV11-2 and TRBJ1-3. The CDR3 is 15 residues long. Germline CDR1 reads SGHAT; CDR2 reads FQNNGV. The CDR3: CASSQGIARGNTIYF.

The CDR3 here is CASSPDRGFADTQYF. The chain carries TRBV7-9 and TRBJ2-3; checking the TCRdb D call of TRBD1 is not possible without DNA. The CDR3 sequence is 15 residues long. Per germline, CDR1 SEHNR and CDR2 FQNEAQ (reference sequence).

The V call is TRBV7-9, the J call TRBJ1-1; as DNA is missing, the TRBD1 call by TCRdb cannot be tested. CDR1 and CDR2 (germline): SEHNR, FQNEAQ (reference sequence). This CDR3 is built from 15 residues. CDR3: CASSLNGDTGTEAFF.

This sequence joins TRBV6-1 and TRBJ2-3; TCRdb calls TRBD1, which cannot be checked without DNA. This CDR3 spans 15 amino acids. Germline CDR1 reads MNHNS; CDR2 reads SASEGT. Here the CDR3 reads CASSVAGTSSDTQYF.

The chain links TRBV7-6 to TRBJ2-3; TCRdb picks TRBD1, but there is no DNA to check that call. Germline CDR1 reads SGHVS; CDR2 reads FNYEAQ. The CDR3 loop spans 13 amino acids. The CDR3 is CASSSGPGDTQYF.

This rearrangement joins TRBV7-2 to TRBJ2-5; with no DNA, the TCRdb D assignment of TRBD1 cannot be verified. The CDR3 length is 13 residues. Germline V lookup: CDR1 SGHTA, CDR2 FQGNSA. CDR3 in amino acids: CASSLGTGGTQYF. The whole variable domain, remainder taken from reference TRBV7-2 and TRBJ2-5, is GAGVSQSPSNKVTEKGKDVELRCDPISGHTALYWYRQSLGQGLEFLIYFQGNSAPDKSGLPSDRFSAERTGGSVSTLTIQRTQQEDSAVYLCASSLGTGGTQYFGPGTRLLVL.